Shown below are 9 T cell receptor beta chains from a single sample sequenced in a study of glioma-infiltrating T cells after dendritic cell vaccination. Time point defined: after dendritic cell vaccination, including at tumor progression/relapse. Sequencing was performed with immunoSEQ multiplex PCR; in TCRdb, only in-frame clones are kept and a portion is missing. The sample comprises 91,000 or so clones, around 80% of which are singletons, and about 5.7% rests with the top ten. The sequences come from blood, collected after dendritic cell vaccination. All receptors come from a human donor with glioblastoma.

The rearrangement uses TRBV6-1 and TRBJ2-3; TRBD2 matches at 12 bases. Per the germline V gene, CDR1 is MNHNS and CDR2 is SASEGT. The CDR3 is made up of 15 amino acids. After removal of 5 bases from V and 12 bases from J, the junction contained 12 bases not matched to a gene. This CDR3 is CASSSPGRLAGAQYF. CDR3 bases: TGTGCCAGCAGTTCCCCCGGGCGACTAGCGGGAGCCCAGTATTTT.

The gene calls are TRBV18 and TRBJ2-7; 7 bases fit TRBD1. CDR1 and CDR2 (germline): KGHSH, LQKENI. V was clipped by 5 bases and J by 4 bases; unmatched bases: 2. The CDR3 has 12 residues. Here the CDR3 DNA reads TGTGCCAGCTCAGAACAGGGGTACGAGCAGTACTTC. Translating it yields CASSEQGYEQYF. The full variable domain, with the rest looked up from reference TRBV18 and TRBJ2-7, is NAGVMQNPRHLVRRRGQEARLRCSPMKGHSHVYWYRQLPEEGLKFMVYLQKENIIDESGMPKERFSAEFPKEGPSILRIQQVVRGDSAAYFCASSEQGYEQYFGPGTRLTVT.

The chain employs TRBV19 and TRBJ1-2; D may be TRBD1 (6 bases). Trimming cost V 7 bases and J 7 bases, with 22 bases left between them. This CDR3 is 15 amino acids long. Germline CDR1 LNHDA, CDR2 SQIVND (reference sequence). CDR3 amino acids: CASKTVDSSGFGYTF. The CDR3 bases are TGTGCCAGTAAAACTGTGGACAGCTCGGGCTTTGGCTACACCTTC. The whole variable domain, remainder taken from reference TRBV19 and TRBJ1-2, is DGGITQSPKYLFRKEGQNVTLSCEQNLNHDAMYWYRQDPGQGLRLIYYSQIVNDFQKGDIAEGYSVSREKKESFPLTVTSAQKNPTAFYLCASKTVDSSGFGYTFGSGTRLTVV.

The chain couples TRBV11-2 to TRBJ2-6; the match to TRBD1 covers 8 bases. CDR1 and CDR2 from the germline V gene are SGHAT and FQNNGV. V gave up 3 bases and J gave up 2 bases; unmatched junction bases: 9. The CDR3 length is 18 residues. The chain's CDR3 is CASSLRLTGAAGANVLTF. Here the CDR3 DNA reads TGTGCCAGCAGCTTGAGATTGACAGGGGCAGCTGGGGCCAACGTCCTGACTTTC.

The CDR3, as DNA: TGTGCCAGCAGTTCTACGGGACAGAGTAACTATGGCTACACCTTC. It specifies CASSSTGQSNYGYTF. The J gene is TRBJ1-2, the V gene TRBV2, with 7 nucleotides matching TRBD1. Germline trimming cut 5 bases from V and 1 base from J; bases unmatched to any gene: 7. Germline loops: CDR1 SNHLY, CDR2 FYNNEI. The CDR3 loop spans 15 amino acids. The whole variable domain, filled in from reference TRBV2 and TRBJ1-2, reads EPEVTQTPSHQVTQMGQEVILRCVPISNHLYFYWYRQILGQKVEFLVSFYNNEISEKSEIFDDQFSVERPDGSNFTLKIRSTKLEDSAMYFCASSSTGQSNYGYTFGSGTRLTVV.

The count of this clone is one. The V gene is TRBV27, the J gene TRBJ1-1; D remains ambiguous. This CDR3 region has 14 residues. V dropped 2 bases and J dropped 0 bases, with 7 bases sitting between them. Germline values: CDR1 MNHEY, CDR2 SMNVEV (reference sequence). The CDR3 DNA sequence: TGTGCCAGCAGTTTAGCCAGGATGAACACTGAAGCTTTCTTT. Protein sequence: CASSLARMNTEAFF.

This clone appeared once. The junction departs from germline at one end; a sequencing error may be responsible. In the same sample, other DNA sequences code for this CDR3. The V gene is TRBV7-6, the J gene TRBJ2-7; TRBD2 matches at 7 bases. The CDR3 length is 18 residues. CDR1 is SGHVS, CDR2 FNYEAQ, per germline. The CDR3 loop reads CASSLGDSSGPSSYEQYF. The CDR3 region has the DNA TGCGCCAGCAGCCTGGGGGATTCTAGCGGCCCCAGCTCCTACGAGCAGTACTTC.

The chain recombines TRBV7-9 with TRBJ2-7; D is unclear. Per the germline V gene, CDR1 is SEHNR and CDR2 is FQNEAQ (reference sequence). The CDR3 has 14 residues. The V gene lost 1 base and the J gene lost 2 bases, with 9 bases spanning the gap. The CDR3 nucleotides read TGTGCCAGCAGCTTAGACAGATACCCCTACGAGCAGTACTTC. The encoded protein is CASSLDRYPYEQYF.

This rearrangement joins TRBV9 to TRBJ1-2; D is possibly TRBD1 (5 bases). The CDR3 consists of 16 residues. V dropped 0 bases and J dropped 4 bases, with 16 bases sitting between them. Germline V gives CDR1 SGDLS, CDR2 YYNGEE. CDR3 bases: TGTGCCAGCAGCGTAGCCGAACTAACAGGTTTCTATGGCTACACCTTC. It codes for CASSVAELTGFYGYTF. The whole variable domain, remainder taken from reference TRBV9 and TRBJ1-2, is DSGVTQTPKHLITATGQRVTLRCSPRSGDLSVYWYQQSLDQGLQFLIQYYNGEERAKGNILERFSAQQFPDLHSELNLSSLELGDSALYFCASSVAELTGFYGYTFGSGTRLTVV.